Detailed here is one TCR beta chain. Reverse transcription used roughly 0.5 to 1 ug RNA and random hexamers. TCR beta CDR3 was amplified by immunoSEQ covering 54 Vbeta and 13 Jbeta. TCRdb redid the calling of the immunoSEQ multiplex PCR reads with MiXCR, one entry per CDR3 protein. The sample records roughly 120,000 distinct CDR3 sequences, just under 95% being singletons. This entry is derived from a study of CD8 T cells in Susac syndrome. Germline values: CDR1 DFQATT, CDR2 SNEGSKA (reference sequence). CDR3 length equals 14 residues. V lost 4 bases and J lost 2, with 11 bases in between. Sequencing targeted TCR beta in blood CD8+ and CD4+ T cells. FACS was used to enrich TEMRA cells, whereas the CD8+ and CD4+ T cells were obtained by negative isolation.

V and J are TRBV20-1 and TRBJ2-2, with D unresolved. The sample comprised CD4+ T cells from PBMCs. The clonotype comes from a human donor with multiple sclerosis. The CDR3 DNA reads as TGCAGTGCTACCCGGGCAGGCAACACCGGGGAGCTGTTTTTT. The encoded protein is CSATRAGNTGELFF.